These 6 T cell receptor beta chains were all obtained from the same sample, sequenced in a study of OX40 agonist ivuxolimab in advanced cancers. This table comes from immunoSEQ multiplex PCR, and its TCRdb copy is limited to in-frame clones, with some not included. The sample yields some 42,000 clones, over 75% seen once. The sample was CD4+ or CD8+ T cells sorted from blood, taken in a trial of the OX40 agonist ivuxolimab. The source is an adult with an advanced solid tumor such as melanoma, head and neck, liver or kidney cancer.

The chain is built from TRBV19 and TRBJ1-3, with TRBD1 matching 7 bases. The CDR3 length is 16 residues. Germline V gene data show CDR1 as LNHDA and CDR2 as SQIVND (reference sequence). The ends lost 7 bases at V and 0 bases at J; junction bases unmatched: 9. CDR3 protein: CASTNRGGVSGNTIYF. The CDR3 DNA follows: TGTGCCAGTACCAACAGGGGTGGGGTCTCTGGAAACACCATATATTTT.

The chain carries TRBV6-1 and TRBJ1-5; TRBD1 agrees at 8 bases. CDR1 is MNHNS, CDR2 SASEGT, per germline. V trimming: 6 bases; J trimming: 6 bases; junction bases outside the gene matches: 10. The length of the CDR3 is 15 residues. The CDR3 DNA sequence: TGTGCCAGCAGCTCAACAGGGGGTCGAGGTCAGCCCCAGCATTTT. It codes for CASSSTGGRGQPQHF.

V and J are TRBV7-9 and TRBJ1-1; D is ambiguous. The V gene lost 7 bases and the J gene lost 4 bases, with 16 bases spanning the gap. Per the germline V gene, CDR1 is SEHNR and CDR2 is FQNEAQ (reference sequence). The CDR3 runs to 14 residues. The CDR3 coding sequence is TGTGCCAGCACCTCCGGAGAGGGCTCCACTGAAGCTTTCTTT. Encoded protein: CASTSGEGSTEAFF.

J is TRBJ2-1 and V is TRBV6-5; 8 bases are shared with TRBD2. This CDR3 is built from 14 residues. Per germline, CDR1 MNHEY and CDR2 SVGAGI. V dropped 6 bases and J dropped 10; count of bases not matched to a gene: 11. As DNA, the CDR3 is TGTGCCAGCAGCTCGATGTTGGTAGCGGGGGAGCAGTTCTTC. It specifies CASSSMLVAGEQFF.

This chain connects TRBV28 to TRBJ1-4; D is possibly TRBD1 (5 bases). Germline V gene sequence: CDR1 MDHEN, CDR2 SYDVKM. Trimming pared 3 bases from V and 6 bases from J, leaving 8 bases between. This CDR3 contains 13 residues. Written as DNA, the CDR3 is TGTGCCAGCAGTTTGAGGGGCCATGAAAAACTGTTTTTT. Translated: CASSLRGHEKLFF.

The chain carries TRBV30 and TRBJ1-2; TRBD1 might be the D (5 bases). Germline loops: CDR1 GTSNPN, CDR2 SVGIG (reference sequence). Trimming took 0 bases from V and 4 from J, leaving 15 bases between them. The CDR3 is 15 amino acids. The CDR3 nucleotides read TGTGCCTGGAGTGTAGGGACCACCACCGCCTATGGCTACACCTTC. Its protein is CAWSVGTTTAYGYTF.